The source of this T cell receptor (beta chain) is a study of blood T cell repertoires in COVID-19. About the research overall: Sources were T cells, B-cell-depleted T cells, or PBMCs; the material itself was cDNA or gDNA.

Under the authors' procedure: By means of reference gene primer amplification, nucleated cell counts were estimated. TCRdb's copy holds only in-frame clones and misses some; the assay was immunoSEQ multiplex PCR. V and J calls plus clone size are reproduced from that table; the DNA served to infer D and trimming. Here the sample spans about 260,000 clones, approximately 80% being singletons. Sequencing was performed on peripheral blood. The receptor comes from a woman of 80 years or more with acute or convalescent COVID-19.

The CDR3 DNA reads TGTGCCAGTAGTATTAGGATGGCATGGAGGGCACAGAACACTGAAGCTTTCTTT. Translation: CASSIRMAWRAQNTEAFF. The chain combines TRBV19 with TRBJ1-1; D is uncertain. The CDR3 is made up of 18 amino acids. Germline V CDR1 and CDR2: LNHDA, SQIVND (reference sequence). Trimming took off 3 bases at V and 1 base at J, with 21 bases between the two ends.